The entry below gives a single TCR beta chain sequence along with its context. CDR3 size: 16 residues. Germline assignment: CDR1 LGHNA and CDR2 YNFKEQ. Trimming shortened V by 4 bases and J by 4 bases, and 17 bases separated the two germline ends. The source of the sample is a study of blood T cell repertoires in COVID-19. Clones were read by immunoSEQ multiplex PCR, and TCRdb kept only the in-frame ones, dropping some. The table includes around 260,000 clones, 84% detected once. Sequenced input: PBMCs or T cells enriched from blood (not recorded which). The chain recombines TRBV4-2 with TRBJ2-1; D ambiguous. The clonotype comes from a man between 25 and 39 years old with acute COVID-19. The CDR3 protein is CASSLPGGNPYNEQFF. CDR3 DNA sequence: TGTGCCAGCAGCCTACCCGGCGGCAATCCATACAATGAGCAGTTCTTC.